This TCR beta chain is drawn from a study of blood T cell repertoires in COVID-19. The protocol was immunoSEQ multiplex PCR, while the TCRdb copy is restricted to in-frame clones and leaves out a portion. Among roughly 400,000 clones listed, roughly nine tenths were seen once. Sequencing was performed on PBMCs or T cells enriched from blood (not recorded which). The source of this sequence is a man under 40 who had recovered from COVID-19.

CDR3 DNA sequence: TGTGCCAGCAGCTCCTGGACTAGCGGGAGTGTTGAGACCCAGTACTTC. Amino acid sequence: CASSSWTSGSVETQYF. This chain joins TRBV11-2 and TRBJ2-5, with TRBD2 matching over 13 bases. The CDR3 is made up of 16 amino acids. From germline, CDR1 is SGHAT and CDR2 FQNNGV. V dropped 4 bases and J dropped 5; count of bases not matched to a gene: 7.